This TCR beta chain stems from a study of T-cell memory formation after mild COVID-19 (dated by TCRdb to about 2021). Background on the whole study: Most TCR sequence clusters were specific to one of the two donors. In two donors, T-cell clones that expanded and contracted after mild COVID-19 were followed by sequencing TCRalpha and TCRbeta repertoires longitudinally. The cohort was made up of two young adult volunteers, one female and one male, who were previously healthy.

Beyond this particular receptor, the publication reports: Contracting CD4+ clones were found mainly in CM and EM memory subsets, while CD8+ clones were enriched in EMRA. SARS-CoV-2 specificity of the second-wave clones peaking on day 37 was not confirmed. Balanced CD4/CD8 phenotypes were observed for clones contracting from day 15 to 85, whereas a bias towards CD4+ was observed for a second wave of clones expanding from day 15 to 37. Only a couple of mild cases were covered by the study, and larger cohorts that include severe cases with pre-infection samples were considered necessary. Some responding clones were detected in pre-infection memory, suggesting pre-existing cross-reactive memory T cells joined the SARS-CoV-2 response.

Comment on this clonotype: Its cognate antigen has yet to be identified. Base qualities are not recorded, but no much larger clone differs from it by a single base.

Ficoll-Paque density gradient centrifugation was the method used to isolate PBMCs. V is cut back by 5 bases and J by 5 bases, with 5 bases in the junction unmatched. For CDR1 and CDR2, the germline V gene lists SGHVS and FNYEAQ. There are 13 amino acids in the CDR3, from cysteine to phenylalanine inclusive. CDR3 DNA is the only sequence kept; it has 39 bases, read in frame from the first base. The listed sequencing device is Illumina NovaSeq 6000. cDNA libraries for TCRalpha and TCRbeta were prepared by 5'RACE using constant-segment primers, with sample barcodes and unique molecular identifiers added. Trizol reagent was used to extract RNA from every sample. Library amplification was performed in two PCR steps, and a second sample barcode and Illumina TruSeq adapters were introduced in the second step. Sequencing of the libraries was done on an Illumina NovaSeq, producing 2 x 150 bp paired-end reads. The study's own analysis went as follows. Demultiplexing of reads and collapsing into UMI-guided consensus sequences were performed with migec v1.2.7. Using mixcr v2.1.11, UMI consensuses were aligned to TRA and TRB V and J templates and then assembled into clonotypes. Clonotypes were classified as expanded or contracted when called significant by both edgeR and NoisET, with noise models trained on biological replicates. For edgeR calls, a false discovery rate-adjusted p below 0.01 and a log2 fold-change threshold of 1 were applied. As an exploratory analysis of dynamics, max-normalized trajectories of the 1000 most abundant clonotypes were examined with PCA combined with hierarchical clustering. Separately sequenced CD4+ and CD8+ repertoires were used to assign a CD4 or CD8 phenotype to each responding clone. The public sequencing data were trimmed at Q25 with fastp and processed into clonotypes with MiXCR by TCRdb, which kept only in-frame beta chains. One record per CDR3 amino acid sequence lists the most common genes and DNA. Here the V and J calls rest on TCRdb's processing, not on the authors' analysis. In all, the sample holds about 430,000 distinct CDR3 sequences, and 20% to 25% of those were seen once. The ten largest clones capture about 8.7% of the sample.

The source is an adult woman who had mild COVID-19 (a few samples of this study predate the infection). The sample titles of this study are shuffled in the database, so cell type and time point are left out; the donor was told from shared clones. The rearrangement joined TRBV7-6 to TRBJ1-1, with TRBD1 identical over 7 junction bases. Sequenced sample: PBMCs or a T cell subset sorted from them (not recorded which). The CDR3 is CASSRRQGTEAFF. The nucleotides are TGTGCCAGCAGCCGACGACAGGGAACTGAAGCTTTCTTT.